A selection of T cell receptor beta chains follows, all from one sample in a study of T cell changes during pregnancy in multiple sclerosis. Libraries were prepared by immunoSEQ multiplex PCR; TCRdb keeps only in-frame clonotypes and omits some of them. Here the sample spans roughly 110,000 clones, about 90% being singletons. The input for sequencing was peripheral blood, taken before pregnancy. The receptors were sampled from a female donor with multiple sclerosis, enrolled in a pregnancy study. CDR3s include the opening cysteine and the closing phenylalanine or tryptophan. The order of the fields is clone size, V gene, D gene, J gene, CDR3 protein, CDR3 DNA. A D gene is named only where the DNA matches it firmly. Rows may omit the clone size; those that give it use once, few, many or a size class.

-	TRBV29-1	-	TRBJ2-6	CSVGRGSGANVLTF	TGCAGCGTGGGCAGGGGCTCTGGGGCCAACGTCCTGACTTTC
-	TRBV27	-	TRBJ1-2	CASSRGYGEAGYTF	TGTGCCAGCAGCAGGGGTTACGGGGAAGCTGGCTACACCTTC
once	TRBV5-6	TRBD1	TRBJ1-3	CASSSDRSSGNTIYF	TGTGCCAGCAGCTCGGACAGGAGCTCTGGAAACACCATATATTTT
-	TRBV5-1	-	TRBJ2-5	CASSLGLVGARETQYF	TGCGCCAGCAGCTTGGGACTAGTAGGCGCCCGGGAGACCCAGTACTTC
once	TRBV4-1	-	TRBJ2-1	CASSQLRPGLGSYNEQFF	TGCGCCAGCAGCCAACTCCGCCCGGGACTGGGCTCCTACAATGAGCAGTTCTTC
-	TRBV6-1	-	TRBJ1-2	CASNALEVQRYGYTF	TGTGCCAGCAACGCCTTGGAGGTACAACGCTATGGCTACACCTTC
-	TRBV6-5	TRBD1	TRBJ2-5	CASSSGQGLQETQYF	TGTGCCAGCAGCAGCGGACAGGGGCTACAAGAGACCCAGTACTTC
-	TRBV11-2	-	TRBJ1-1	CASSLAEARRNTEAFF	TGTGCCAGCAGCTTAGCCGAGGCACGACGGAACACTGAAGCTTTCTTT
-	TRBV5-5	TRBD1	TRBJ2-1	CASSLAQGVYNEQFF	TGTGCCAGCAGCTTGGCACAGGGGGTCTACAATGAGCAGTTCTTC
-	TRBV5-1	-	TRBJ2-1	CASSLQEYNEQFF	TGCGCCAGCAGCTTACAGGAATACAATGAGCAGTTCTTC
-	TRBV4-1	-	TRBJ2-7	CASSQGGRRYF	TGCGCCAGCAGCCAAGGGGGGCGCAGGTACTTC
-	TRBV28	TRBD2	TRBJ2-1	CASSLGGSYNEQFF	TGTGCCAGCAGTTTGGGGGGGTCCTACAATGAGCAGTTCTTC
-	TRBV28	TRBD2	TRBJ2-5	CASSPRLAGVETQYF	TGTGCCAGCAGTCCTAGACTAGCGGGAGTGGAGACCCAGTACTTC
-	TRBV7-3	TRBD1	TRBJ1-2	CASSLKPDRVHGYTF	TGTGCCAGCAGCTTAAAGCCCGACAGGGTCCATGGCTACACCTTC
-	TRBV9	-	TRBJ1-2	CASSEYDSYGYTF	TGTGCCAGCAGCGAATATGACTCCTATGGCTACACCTTC
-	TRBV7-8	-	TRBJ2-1	CASRPPENEQFF	TGTGCCAGCAGGCCCCCGGAGAATGAGCAGTTCTTC
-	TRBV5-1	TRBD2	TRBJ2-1	CASSLGGSSNEQFF	TGCGCCAGCAGCTTGGGCGGGAGTAGCAATGAGCAGTTCTTC
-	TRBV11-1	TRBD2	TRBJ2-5	CASSLRLAGEETQYF	TGTGCCAGCAGCTTAAGACTAGCGGGAGAAGAGACCCAGTACTTC
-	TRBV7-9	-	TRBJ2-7	CASSQGVRAGYEQYF	TGCGCCAGCAGCCAAGGGGTCAGGGCGGGATACGAGCAGTACTTC
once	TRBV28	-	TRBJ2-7	CASSLSRREQYF	TGTGCCAGCAGTTTATCCCGCCGGGAGCAGTACTTC
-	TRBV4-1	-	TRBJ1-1	CASSQEVGGLTEAFF	TGCGCCAGCAGCCAAGAGGTGGGTGGACTCACTGAAGCTTTCTTT
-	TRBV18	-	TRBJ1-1	CASSDSAGVYEAFF	TGTGCCAGCTCAGATTCGGCAGGGGTGTATGAAGCTTTCTTT
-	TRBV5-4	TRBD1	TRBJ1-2	CASSLAGGALDGYTF	TGTGCCAGCAGCTTAGCAGGGGGCGCTTTGGATGGCTACACCTTC
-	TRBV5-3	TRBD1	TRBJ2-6	CARSLRDRLCSGANVLTF	TGTGCCAGAAGCTTAAGGGACAGGCTTTGCTCTGGGGCCAACGTCCTGACTTTC
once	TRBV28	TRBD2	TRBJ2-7	CASSLAGGFSGYF	TGTGCCAGCAGTTTAGCGGGAGGGTTTAGTGGGTACTTC
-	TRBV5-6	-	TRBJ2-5	CASSFSSVETQYF	TGTGCCAGCAGCTTTAGTTCTGTAGAGACCCAGTACTTC
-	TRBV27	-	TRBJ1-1	CASSSLQGSAEAFF	TGTGCCAGCAGCTCTTTACAGGGTTCGGCTGAAGCTTTCTTT
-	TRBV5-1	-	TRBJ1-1	CASSLELGQGFFSTEAFF	TGCGCCAGCAGCTTAGAATTAGGTCAGGGTTTTTTTTCCACTGAAGCTTTCTTT
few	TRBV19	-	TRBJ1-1	CASTPGGNVNTEAFF	TGTGCCAGTACCCCCGGCGGCAACGTGAACACTGAAGCTTTCTTT
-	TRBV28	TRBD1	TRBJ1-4	CASSLFVSGTGVGDEKLFF	TGTGCCAGCAGTTTATTTGTTTCTGGGACAGGGGTAGGCGATGAAAAACTGTTTTTT
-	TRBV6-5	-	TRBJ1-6	CASRRQNTYNSPLHF	TGTGCCAGCAGGCGACAGAACACCTATAATTCACCCCTCCACTTT
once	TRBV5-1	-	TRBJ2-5	CASSYGRGLGVQETQYF	TGCGCCAGCAGCTATGGTAGGGGGTTAGGGGTACAAGAGACCCAGTACTTC
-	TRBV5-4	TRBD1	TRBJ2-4	CASSLAGQGENIQYF	TGTGCCAGCAGCTTAGCCGGACAGGGTGAAAACATTCAGTACTTC